This T cell receptor beta chain originates from a study of blood T cell repertoires in COVID-19. The V end was cut by 1 base, the J end by 2 bases, with 10 bases between. This CDR3 comprises 14 residues. Germline V CDR1 and CDR2: SGHDT, YYEEEE. Seattle researchers signed up patients amid active infection and tracked them longitudinally. Profiling relied on immunoSEQ multiplex PCR, and the TCRdb table lists in-frame clones only, not all of them. The sample holds some 360,000 clones, over 75% seen once. The sequence derives from a woman aged 60 to 75 with COVID-19, enrolled during active disease. The genes are TRBV5-6 and TRBJ2-7; D remains unclear. The material sequenced was peripheral blood. The CDR3 sequence is CASSLYRLPYEQYF. CDR3 coding DNA: TGTGCCAGCAGCTTGTACAGATTACCCTACGAGCAGTACTTC.